Sequencing of this T cell receptor beta chain was carried out in a study of chemoradiotherapy in HPV16-positive cancers. Repertoires were generated with immunoSEQ multiplex PCR, while TCRdb's copy carries only in-frame clones and drops some. The table shows about 15,000 clones, with 85% to 90% occurring only once. Trimming cost V 6 bases and J 10 bases, with 13 bases left between them. This CDR3 is built from 11 residues. Germline V gene data show CDR1 as SGHRS and CDR2 as YFSETQ. Here the sequenced sample was blood, taken from a patient who underwent chemoradiotherapy. The rearrangement links TRBV5-1 to TRBJ1-1; D gene unclear. The receptor comes from a human donor with HPV-associated anogenital cancer. CDR3 in DNA: TGCGCCAGCAAGGATGAAAGAGGAGCTTTCTTT. Translating gives CASKDERGAFF.